This TCR beta chain was captured in a study of technical replicates of blood from several donors. Here immunoSEQ multiplex PCR was the method, and the copy in TCRdb shows in-frame clones only, minus some. Among 70,000 to 85,000 clones listed, 97% were seen once. In germline, CDR1 is SGDLS, CDR2 YYNGEE. The CDR3 is made up of 14 amino acids. Trimming shortened V by 3 bases and J by 5 bases, and 12 bases separated the two germline ends. V gene TRBV9 combines with J gene TRBJ1-5; perhaps TRBD1 as D (5 bases). The sequenced sample was T cells isolated from PBMCs. The receptor's source is a human donor in good health. The CDR3 loop is CASSAGGGHQPQHF. Here the CDR3 DNA reads TGTGCCAGCAGCGCCGGGGGGGGTCATCAGCCCCAGCATTTT.